The 20 T cell receptor beta chains given below trace back to one sample, sequenced in a study of cytotoxic CD8 clonotypes in ibrutinib-treated CLL. Measured with immunoSEQ multiplex PCR; TCRdb has only the in-frame clones, and not every one. The repertoire holds over 250,000 clones, with 60% to 80% as singletons. This material consisted of PBMCs, taken at disease progression, from a patient treated with ibrutinib. The receptor set was obtained from a human donor with chronic lymphocytic leukemia.

This clone appeared a few times. The chain links TRBV6-5 to TRBJ1-1, with D perhaps matching TRBD1 (6 bases). The V gene lost 0 bases and the J gene lost 1 base, with 9 bases spanning the gap. Germline CDR1 and CDR2: MNHEY and SVGAGI. The CDR3 runs to 15 residues. CDR3 in amino acids: CASSYSAGANTEAFF. Written as DNA, the CDR3 is TGTGCCAGCAGTTACTCGGCGGGGGCGAACACTGAAGCTTTCTTT.

This sequence joins TRBV4-1 and TRBJ2-3; 10 bases are a match to TRBD2. J was trimmed by 4 bases and V by 0 bases; bases with no gene match: 7. In germline, CDR1 is MGHRA, CDR2 YSYEKL. CDR3 size: 17 residues. CDR3 in DNA: TGCGCCAGCAGCCAAGATATACGGCTAGCGGGGGCAGATACGCAGTATTTT. This sequence encodes CASSQDIRLAGADTQYF.

The chain is built from TRBV6-4 and TRBJ1-1, with D maybe TRBD1 (5 bases). Per the germline V gene, CDR1 is MRHNA and CDR2 is SNTAGT. The V end was cut by 2 bases, the J end by 3 bases, with 13 bases between. The CDR3 is 15 amino acids. Written as DNA, the CDR3 is TGTGCCAGCAGTGACACCGTCGGAGGGGACACTGAAGCTTTCTTT. Its translation: CASSDTVGGDTEAFF.

The chain links TRBV7-9 to TRBJ2-7; 7 nucleotides align to TRBD1. The CDR3 has 14 amino acids. The junction had 6 bases not matched to a gene; V was cut back by 5 bases and J by 2 bases. Germline values: CDR1 SEHNR, CDR2 FQNEAQ (reference sequence). The CDR3 spells CASSMTGRTYEQYF. The CDR3 DNA reads as TGTGCCAGCAGCATGACAGGGCGGACCTACGAGCAGTACTTC.

This sequence joins TRBV5-1 and TRBJ2-7, with D maybe TRBD2 (6 bases). Germline V gene lookup returns CDR1 SGHRS and CDR2 YFSETQ. The V gene lost 0 bases and the J gene lost 2 bases, with 12 bases spanning the gap. The CDR3 is 15 residues long. The CDR3 DNA reads TGCGCCAGCAGCTTGGCCGGGACTGATGCCTACGAGCAGTACTTC. This gives the protein CASSLAGTDAYEQYF. The full variable domain, completed using reference TRBV5-1 and TRBJ2-7, is KAGVTQTPRYLIKTRGQQVTLSCSPISGHRSVSWYQQTPGQGLQFLFEYFSETQRNKGNFPGRFSGRQFSNSRSEMNVSTLELGDSALYLCASSLAGTDAYEQYFGPGTRLTVT.

This clone has only a few counts. The chain uses TRBV18 and TRBJ2-5; D might be TRBD1 (5 bases). Per the germline V gene, CDR1 is KGHSH and CDR2 is LQKENI. The CDR3 totals 15 residues. The germline V and J ends were trimmed by 2 bases and 2 bases, with 12 bases remaining between them. The CDR3 region is CASSPRGSGQETQYF. CDR3 DNA sequence: TGTGCCAGCTCACCAAGGGGCTCAGGACAAGAGACCCAGTACTTC.

The gene calls are TRBV6-5 and TRBJ2-1; the D gene is possibly TRBD2 (5 bases). Germline loops: CDR1 MNHEY, CDR2 SVGAGI. Trimming shortened V by 0 bases and J by 0 bases, and 9 bases separated the two germline ends. This CDR3 is built from 16 residues. The CDR3 spells CASSYSTTSSYNEQFF. In DNA, the CDR3 is TGTGCCAGCAGTTACTCGACTACAAGCTCCTACAATGAGCAGTTCTTC.

The CDR3 bases are TGTGCCAGCAGCTTAGCGCGTCAGGGTTACGAGCAGTACTTC. Translation: CASSLARQGYEQYF. J is TRBJ2-7 and V is TRBV7-3, with a tentative D call TRBD1 (5 bases). The CDR3 covers 14 residues. Per the germline V gene, CDR1 is SGHTA and CDR2 is FQGTGA. Between the trimmed V and J ends, which lost 2 bases and 4 bases, there was a span of 12 bases.

The rearrangement joins TRBV6-6 to TRBJ1-6; weak D call: TRBD1 (6 bases). Trimming pared 8 bases from V and 10 bases from J, leaving 18 bases between. Germline assignment: CDR1 MNHNY and CDR2 SVGAGI (reference sequence). This CDR3 comprises 14 residues. The CDR3 protein is CASSTSTGRSPLHF. The CDR3 nucleotides are TGTGCCAGCTCTACTTCCACAGGGCGGTCACCCCTCCACTTT.

The chain employs TRBV18 and TRBJ2-2, with unresolved D. Germline V gives CDR1 KGHSH, CDR2 LQKENI. The V and J ends lost 0 bases and 1 base respectively, with 9 bases between them. The CDR3 extends over 16 amino acids. This CDR3 is CASSPPGSLNTGELFF. For the CDR3, the DNA is TGTGCCAGCTCACCACCGGGGTCGCTGAACACCGGGGAGCTGTTTTTT.

The rearrangement joins TRBV6-6 to TRBJ1-4; no definite D call. The CDR3 contains 16 residues. Germline lookup yields CDR1 MNHNY and CDR2 SVGAGI (reference sequence). V was pared by 0 bases and J by 8 bases, with 16 bases between. Written as DNA, the CDR3 is TGTGCCAGCAGTTACTCGAAGCCGGGCCGGAACGAAAAACTGTTTTTT. Amino acids: CASSYSKPGRNEKLFF.

V and J are TRBV2 and TRBJ2-1, with D possibly matching TRBD2 (5 bases). Trimming cost V 10 bases and J 9 bases, with 7 bases left between them. The CDR3 sequence is 9 residues long. Germline assignment: CDR1 SNHLY and CDR2 FYNNEI. CDR3 DNA sequence: TGTGCCACGGGGATTGAGCAGTTCTTC. Amino acids: CATGIEQFF.

The chain links TRBV7-8 to TRBJ2-5; 13 bases align to TRBD2. CDR1 is SGHVS, CDR2 FQNEAQ, per germline. This CDR3 is built from 14 residues. Losses at the gene ends were 4 bases for V and 7 bases for J; bases not matched to a gene: 3. The CDR3 spells CASSSGLAGATQYF. For the CDR3, the DNA is TGTGCCAGCAGCTCTGGACTAGCGGGGGCGACCCAGTACTTC.

For this clone: Different DNA sequences within this sample yield the same CDR3. The chain combines TRBV9 with TRBJ1-2; D is undetermined. Trimming took off 0 bases at V and 7 bases at J, with 10 bases between the two ends. The CDR3 is made up of 13 amino acids. The germline gives CDR1 SGDLS, CDR2 YYNGEE. The CDR3: CASSVVEGGGYTF. The CDR3 DNA sequence: TGTGCCAGCAGCGTAGTGGAGGGCGGTGGCTACACCTTC.

The V and J genes are TRBV4-1 and TRBJ2-1; 9 bases match TRBD2. V shed 4 bases and J 3 bases; nucleotides not matched to a gene: 7. There are 16 residues in the CDR3. The V gene's germline CDR1 is MGHRA and CDR2 YSYEKL. This chain's CDR3 is CASSRVAGDDYNEQFF. CDR3 nucleotides: TGCGCCAGCAGCCGGGTAGCGGGGGATGACTACAATGAGCAGTTCTTC.

This chain uses TRBV19 with TRBJ2-6, with 8 bases lining up with TRBD1. J lost 0 bases, V lost 3 bases, and 7 bases had no gene match. Germline CDR1 reads LNHDA; CDR2 reads SQIVND (reference sequence). The CDR3 loop spans 18 amino acids. CDR3 region: CASSMRAGGLSGANVLTF. The CDR3 DNA reads as TGTGCCAGTAGTATGCGGGCAGGGGGCCTCTCTGGGGCCAACGTCCTGACTTTC. The full variable domain, completed using reference TRBV19 and TRBJ2-6, is DGGITQSPKYLFRKEGQNVTLSCEQNLNHDAMYWYRQDPGQGLRLIYYSQIVNDFQKGDIAEGYSVSREKKESFPLTVTSAQKNPTAFYLCASSMRAGGLSGANVLTFGAGSRLTVL.

The count of this clone is one. The chain has TRBV6-1 and TRBJ2-7, with unresolved D. V lost 1 base and J 1 base, leaving 8 bases between the germline ends. Germline CDR1 and CDR2: MNHNS and SASEGT. The CDR3 totals 14 residues. The CDR3 spells CASSEVGRSYEQYF. As DNA, the CDR3 is TGTGCCAGCAGTGAAGTAGGCAGGTCCTACGAGCAGTACTTC.

The chain carries TRBV6-1 and TRBJ1-2, with D possibly matching TRBD1 (6 bases). Trimming took 7 bases from V and 5 from J, leaving 14 bases between them. Germline CDR1 reads MNHNS; CDR2 reads SASEGT. The CDR3 totals 13 residues. CDR3 nucleotides: TGTGCCAGCAACCGGGACATTCGATATGGCTACACCTTC. Translation gives CASNRDIRYGYTF.

This clone was counted only a few times. This rearrangement joins TRBV27 to TRBJ1-5; D perhaps matches TRBD1 (5 bases). The CDR3 is 12 amino acids. V shed 7 bases and J shed 7 bases, with 11 bases lying between them. Germline assignment: CDR1 MNHEY and CDR2 SMNVEV (reference sequence). In DNA, the CDR3 is TGTGCCAGCAAAACCCAGGGCCAGCCCCAGCATTTT. The encoded protein is CASKTQGQPQHF.

The chain combines TRBV28 with TRBJ2-7; 7 bases are shared with TRBD1. The trim removed 6 bases at V and 2 bases at J, leaving 13 bases unmatched. The CDR3 loop spans 16 amino acids. CDR1 and CDR2 from the germline V gene are MDHEN and SYDVKM. The CDR3 region is CASSYYGTATPYEQYF. The CDR3 nucleotides read TGTGCCAGCAGCTACTACGGGACAGCTACTCCCTACGAGCAGTACTTC.